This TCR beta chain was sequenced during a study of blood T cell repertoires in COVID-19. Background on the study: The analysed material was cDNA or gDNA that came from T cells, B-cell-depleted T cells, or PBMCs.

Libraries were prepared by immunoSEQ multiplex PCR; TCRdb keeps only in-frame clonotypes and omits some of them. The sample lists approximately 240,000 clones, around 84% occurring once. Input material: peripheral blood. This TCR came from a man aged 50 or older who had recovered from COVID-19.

The CDR3 DNA sequence: TGCGCCAGCAGCTTGGATCCCGGCCGGGATCAGCAGTATTTT. Translated: CASSLDPGRDQQYF. The chain carries TRBV5-1 and TRBJ2-3; TRBD2 might be the D (5 bases). V lost 0 bases and J 11 bases, leaving 16 bases between the germline ends. CDR3 length: 14 residues. Looked up from germline, CDR1 is SGHRS and CDR2 is YFSETQ.